Listed below are T cell receptor beta chains from one sample, sequenced in a study of blood T cell repertoires in COVID-19. Method: immunoSEQ multiplex PCR; TCRdb's copy keeps in-frame clones and lacks some. The sample lists 120,000 to 150,000 clones, 80% to 90% seen once, with around an eighth in the top ten. The specimen sequenced was peripheral blood. These receptors originate from a man aged 18 to 29 with COVID-19, enrolled during active disease. The CDR3 runs from the conserved cysteine through the conserved F or W. A D gene is named only where the DNA matches it firmly. Size values are once, few and many counts, or a class for expanded clones, and some rows have none.

d_gene: TRBD2; abundance: NA; v_gene: TRBV28; j_gene: TRBJ2-5; CDR3aa: CASKSGREGETQYF; CDR3nt: TGTGCCAGCAAATCGGGGAGGGAAGGGGAGACCCAGTACTTC
d_gene: NA; abundance: NA; v_gene: TRBV27; j_gene: TRBJ1-6; CDR3aa: CASSLGPSGSPLHF; CDR3nt: TGTGCCAGCAGTTTAGGGCCCAGCGGTTCACCCCTCCACTTT
d_gene: TRBD2; abundance: NA; v_gene: TRBV13; j_gene: TRBJ2-7; CDR3aa: CASSSGLVGEQYF; CDR3nt: TGTGCCAGCAGCTCGGGACTAGTGGGCGAGCAGTACTTC
d_gene: TRBD1; abundance: NA; v_gene: TRBV19; j_gene: TRBJ1-5; CDR3aa: CASSTGTGSGNQPQHF; CDR3nt: TGTGCCAGTAGTACCGGGACAGGGTCTGGCAATCAGCCCCAGCATTTT
d_gene: TRBD1; abundance: NA; v_gene: TRBV27; j_gene: TRBJ1-6; CDR3aa: CASSLYPRTGGSYNSPLHF; CDR3nt: TGTGCCAGCAGTTTATACCCGCGGACAGGGGGCTCCTATAATTCACCCCTCCACTTT
d_gene: NA; abundance: NA; v_gene: TRBV2; j_gene: TRBJ1-5; CDR3aa: CASSEGRGKGNQPQHF; CDR3nt: TGTGCCAGCAGTGAGGGCCGGGGGAAAGGCAATCAGCCCCAGCATTTT
d_gene: NA; abundance: NA; v_gene: TRBV2; j_gene: TRBJ1-5; CDR3aa: CASSDRGRGGQPQHF; CDR3nt: TGTGCCAGCAGTGATCGGGGTAGGGGAGGCCAGCCCCAGCATTTT
d_gene: NA; abundance: once; v_gene: TRBV28; j_gene: TRBJ1-5; CDR3aa: CASSLYLNQPQHF; CDR3nt: TGTGCCAGCAGTTTATATCTCAATCAGCCCCAGCATTTT
d_gene: NA; abundance: NA; v_gene: TRBV2; j_gene: TRBJ1-5; CDR3aa: CASSEARGAGQPQHF; CDR3nt: TGTGCCAGCAGTGAAGCGCGGGGCGCAGGACAGCCCCAGCATTTT
d_gene: NA; abundance: once; v_gene: TRBV4-3; j_gene: TRBJ2-7; CDR3aa: CASSQEFGQFVYEQYF; CDR3nt: TGCGCCAGCAGCCAAGAATTCGGACAGTTCGTCTACGAGCAGTACTTC
d_gene: TRBD2; abundance: NA; v_gene: TRBV7-2; j_gene: TRBJ2-1; CDR3aa: CASSLVAGGYNEQFF; CDR3nt: TGTGCCAGCAGCTTAGTGGCGGGAGGGTACAATGAGCAGTTCTTC
d_gene: TRBD2; abundance: NA; v_gene: TRBV4-2; j_gene: TRBJ2-1; CDR3aa: CASSQGLAGYNEQFF; CDR3nt: TGTGCCAGCAGCCAGGGACTAGCAGGATACAATGAGCAGTTCTTC
d_gene: TRBD1; abundance: few; v_gene: TRBV7-8; j_gene: TRBJ1-1; CDR3aa: CASSHRDRGSNTEAFF; CDR3nt: TGTGCCAGCAGCCACCGGGACAGGGGGTCGAACACTGAAGCTTTCTTT
d_gene: TRBD2; abundance: NA; v_gene: TRBV11-2; j_gene: TRBJ2-7; CDR3aa: CASSAGTSGPYEQYF; CDR3nt: TGTGCCAGCAGCGCCGGGACTAGCGGTCCCTACGAGCAGTACTTC
d_gene: NA; abundance: NA; v_gene: TRBV13; j_gene: TRBJ1-4; CDR3aa: CASSLGGVEKLFF; CDR3nt: TGTGCCAGCAGCTTAGGCGGGGTCGAAAAACTGTTTTTT
d_gene: TRBD2; abundance: NA; v_gene: TRBV3-1/TRBV3-2; j_gene: TRBJ2-1; CDR3aa: CASSPRTSGNYNEQFF; CDR3nt: TGTGCCAGCAGCCCGAGGACTAGCGGGAACTACAATGAGCAGTTCTTC
d_gene: NA; abundance: NA; v_gene: TRBV28; j_gene: TRBJ2-7; CDR3aa: CASSLGQFYEQYF; CDR3nt: TGTGCCAGCAGTTTGGGGCAGTTCTACGAGCAGTACTTC
d_gene: NA; abundance: NA; v_gene: TRBV6-2/TRBV6-3; j_gene: TRBJ2-7; CDR3aa: CASSYGDTFSYEQYF; CDR3nt: TGTGCCAGCAGTTATGGGGACACTTTTTCCTACGAGCAGTACTTC
d_gene: TRBD1; abundance: NA; v_gene: TRBV19; j_gene: TRBJ2-1; CDR3aa: CASSIGPDRVSSEQFF; CDR3nt: TGTGCCAGTAGTATAGGCCCTGACAGGGTCTCAAGTGAGCAGTTCTTC
d_gene: NA; abundance: once; v_gene: TRBV6-5; j_gene: TRBJ1-2; CDR3aa: CASSPDRSRYGYTF; CDR3nt: TGTGCCAGCAGCCCCGACAGATCCCGCTATGGCTACACCTTC
d_gene: TRBD1; abundance: few; v_gene: TRBV2; j_gene: TRBJ1-5; CDR3aa: CASMGDRGRREPQHF; CDR3nt: TGTGCCAGCATGGGAGACAGGGGGCGCAGGGAGCCCCAGCATTTT
d_gene: TRBD1; abundance: NA; v_gene: TRBV19; j_gene: TRBJ2-7; CDR3aa: CASTGQGYEQYF; CDR3nt: TGTGCCAGTACCGGACAGGGTTACGAGCAGTACTTC
d_gene: NA; abundance: once; v_gene: TRBV19; j_gene: TRBJ2-4; CDR3aa: CASNNPTGLTDIQYF; CDR3nt: TGTGCCAGTAACAACCCGACGGGACTCACTGACATTCAGTACTTC
d_gene: TRBD1; abundance: NA; v_gene: TRBV28; j_gene: TRBJ2-7; CDR3aa: CASSSRDRGRYEQYF; CDR3nt: TGTGCCAGCAGTTCCCGAGACAGGGGCAGGTACGAGCAGTACTTC
d_gene: TRBD2; abundance: NA; v_gene: TRBV28; j_gene: TRBJ2-1; CDR3aa: CASSFSSGRGEQFF; CDR3nt: TGTGCCAGCAGTTTCTCTAGCGGGAGGGGTGAGCAGTTCTTC
d_gene: NA; abundance: NA; v_gene: TRBV5-1; j_gene: TRBJ2-3; CDR3aa: CASQQLGRTDTQYF; CDR3nt: TGCGCCAGTCAACAGTTGGGTCGCACAGATACGCAGTATTTT
d_gene: NA; abundance: NA; v_gene: TRBV6-2/TRBV6-3; j_gene: TRBJ2-1; CDR3aa: CASSLLAVNEQFF; CDR3nt: TGTGCCAGCAGTCTTTTAGCGGTGAATGAGCAGTTCTTC
d_gene: NA; abundance: NA; v_gene: TRBV4-1; j_gene: TRBJ1-1; CDR3aa: CASSQDQARGAFF; CDR3nt: TGCGCCAGCAGCCAAGATCAAGCAAGGGGGGCTTTCTTT
d_gene: NA; abundance: few; v_gene: TRBV28; j_gene: TRBJ1-5; CDR3aa: CASSPPQNQPQHF; CDR3nt: TGTGCCAGCAGCCCCCCCCAAAATCAGCCCCAGCATTTT
d_gene: NA; abundance: once; v_gene: TRBV7-2; j_gene: TRBJ2-7; CDR3aa: CASSLTSSYEQYF; CDR3nt: TGTGCCAGCAGTCTGACTAGCTCCTACGAGCAGTACTTC
d_gene: TRBD1; abundance: NA; v_gene: TRBV10-3; j_gene: TRBJ2-7; CDR3aa: CAISESLGTGKAAGYEQYF; CDR3nt: TGTGCCATCAGTGAGTCGTTAGGGACAGGGAAAGCAGCAGGCTACGAGCAGTACTTC
d_gene: NA; abundance: NA; v_gene: TRBV10-3; j_gene: TRBJ2-1; CDR3aa: CAISGGLRFENEQFF; CDR3nt: TGTGCCATCAGTGGAGGGCTGCGATTTGAGAATGAGCAGTTCTTC
d_gene: TRBD2; abundance: NA; v_gene: TRBV28; j_gene: TRBJ2-3; CDR3aa: CASSPQAGADTQYF; CDR3nt: TGTGCCAGCAGTCCCCAGGCGGGGGCAGATACGCAGTATTTT
d_gene: TRBD1; abundance: once; v_gene: TRBV13; j_gene: TRBJ2-7; CDR3aa: CASSLGDRVSSWEQYF; CDR3nt: TGTGCCAGCAGCTTAGGGGACAGGGTTTCCTCTTGGGAGCAGTACTTC
d_gene: TRBD1; abundance: NA; v_gene: TRBV28; j_gene: TRBJ2-7; CDR3aa: CASSLTGISYEQYF; CDR3nt: TGTGCCAGCAGTTTGACAGGGATCTCCTACGAGCAGTACTTC
d_gene: TRBD1; abundance: NA; v_gene: TRBV7-9; j_gene: TRBJ1-3; CDR3aa: CASSILTGGNTIYF; CDR3nt: TGTGCCAGCAGCATCTTGACAGGGGGAAACACCATATATTTT
d_gene: NA; abundance: NA; v_gene: TRBV5-1; j_gene: TRBJ2-2; CDR3aa: CASSLNGANTGELFF; CDR3nt: TGCGCCAGCAGCTTGAACGGAGCGAACACCGGGGAGCTGTTTTTT
d_gene: TRBD2; abundance: NA; v_gene: TRBV2; j_gene: TRBJ2-1; CDR3aa: CASETSEISSYNEQFF; CDR3nt: TGTGCCAGCGAGACTAGCGAAATATCCTCCTACAATGAGCAGTTCTTC
d_gene: TRBD1; abundance: NA; v_gene: TRBV15; j_gene: TRBJ1-4; CDR3aa: CATSGTGQGNEKLLF; CDR3nt: TGTGCCACCAGCGGAACGGGACAGGGGAATGAAAAACTGCTTTTT
d_gene: NA; abundance: NA; v_gene: TRBV24-1; j_gene: TRBJ1-2; CDR3aa: CATSVPDRRGYGYTF; CDR3nt: TGTGCCACCAGTGTACCGGACAGACGAGGGTATGGCTACACCTTC
d_gene: NA; abundance: NA; v_gene: TRBV30; j_gene: TRBJ2-7; CDR3aa: CAWSAAEPYEQYF; CDR3nt: TGTGCCTGGAGTGCAGCGGAGCCCTACGAGCAGTACTTC
d_gene: TRBD1; abundance: NA; v_gene: TRBV19; j_gene: TRBJ2-3; CDR3aa: CASSLRTGIVTDTQYF; CDR3nt: TGTGCCAGTAGTCTACGGACAGGGATTGTTACAGATACGCAGTATTTT
d_gene: NA; abundance: NA; v_gene: TRBV6-5; j_gene: TRBJ1-2; CDR3aa: CASSYEQGYGYTF; CDR3nt: TGTGCCAGCAGTTACGAGCAGGGCTATGGCTACACCTTC
d_gene: NA; abundance: NA; v_gene: TRBV7-3; j_gene: TRBJ2-7; CDR3aa: CASSLTGGYEQYF; CDR3nt: TGTGCCAGCAGCTTAACAGGCGGTTACGAGCAGTACTTC
d_gene: TRBD2; abundance: few; v_gene: TRBV4-3; j_gene: TRBJ2-7; CDR3aa: CASSHRSGGAYEQYF; CDR3nt: TGCGCCAGCAGCCACCGTAGCGGGGGGGCCTACGAGCAGTACTTC
d_gene: TRBD2; abundance: once; v_gene: TRBV29-1; j_gene: TRBJ2-7; CDR3aa: CSAGLAGPFSYEQYF; CDR3nt: TGCAGCGCCGGACTAGCGGGACCCTTCTCCTACGAGCAGTACTTC